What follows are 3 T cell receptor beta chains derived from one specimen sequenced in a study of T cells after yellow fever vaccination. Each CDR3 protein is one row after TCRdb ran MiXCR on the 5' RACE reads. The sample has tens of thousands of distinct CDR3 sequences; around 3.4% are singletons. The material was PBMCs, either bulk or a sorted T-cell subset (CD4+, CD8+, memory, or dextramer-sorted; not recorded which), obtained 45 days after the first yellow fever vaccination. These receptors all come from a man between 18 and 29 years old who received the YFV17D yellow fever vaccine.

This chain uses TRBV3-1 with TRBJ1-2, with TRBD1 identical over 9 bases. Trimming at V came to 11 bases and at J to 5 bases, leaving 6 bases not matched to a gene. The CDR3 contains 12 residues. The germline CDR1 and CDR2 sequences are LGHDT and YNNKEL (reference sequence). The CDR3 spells CAFRTGEYGYTF. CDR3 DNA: TGTGCCTTCAGGACAGGGGAATATGGCTACACCTTC.

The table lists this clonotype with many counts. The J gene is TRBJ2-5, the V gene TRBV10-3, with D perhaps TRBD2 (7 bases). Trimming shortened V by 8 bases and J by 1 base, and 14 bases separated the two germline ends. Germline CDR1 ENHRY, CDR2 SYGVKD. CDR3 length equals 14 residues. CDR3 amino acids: CAIGGRGAQETQYF. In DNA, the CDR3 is TGTGCCATCGGTGGACGGGGGGCCCAAGAGACCCAGTACTTC.

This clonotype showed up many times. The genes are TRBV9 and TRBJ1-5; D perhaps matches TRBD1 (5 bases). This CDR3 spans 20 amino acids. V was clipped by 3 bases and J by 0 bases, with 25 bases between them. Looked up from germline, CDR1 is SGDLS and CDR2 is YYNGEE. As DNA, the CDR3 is TGTGCCAGCAGCGCAAATATCAAGGGGAATCGGGCATATAGCAATCAGCCCCAGCATTTT. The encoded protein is CASSANIKGNRAYSNQPQHF.